The sample holds a few counts of the clone carrying this T cell receptor beta chain. Its antigen remains unknown. These data belong to a study of shared clonotypes between healthy human individuals. About the study: The study enrolled a couple of women and three men aged 18 to 49. Three plates each covered CD4 naive and memory; CD8 naive two, CD8 memory one.

V lost 3 bases to trimming and J lost 3 bases, with 14 bases between them. The CDR3 contains 15 residues. The V gene's germline CDR1 is SGHRS and CDR2 YFSETQ. Some clones are missing from TCRdb's copy, which holds only in-frame ones; the method was immunoSEQ multiplex PCR. The sample includes around 240,000 clones, approximately 65% of them seen just once. Study-level results: In the sorted subsets, rarefaction showed sequencing was incomplete despite large depth. Non-shared clonotypes had lower generation probabilities than those shared by all four donors.

Material for sequencing was memory CD4+ T cells sorted from blood. As to subset: CD45RA-negative fraction. The source is a young man in good health. The chain couples TRBV5-1 to TRBJ2-3; unclear D gene. CDR3 protein: CASSWALRMTDTQYF. The CDR3 DNA follows: TGCGCCAGCAGCTGGGCCCTTAGGATGACAGATACGCAGTATTTT.